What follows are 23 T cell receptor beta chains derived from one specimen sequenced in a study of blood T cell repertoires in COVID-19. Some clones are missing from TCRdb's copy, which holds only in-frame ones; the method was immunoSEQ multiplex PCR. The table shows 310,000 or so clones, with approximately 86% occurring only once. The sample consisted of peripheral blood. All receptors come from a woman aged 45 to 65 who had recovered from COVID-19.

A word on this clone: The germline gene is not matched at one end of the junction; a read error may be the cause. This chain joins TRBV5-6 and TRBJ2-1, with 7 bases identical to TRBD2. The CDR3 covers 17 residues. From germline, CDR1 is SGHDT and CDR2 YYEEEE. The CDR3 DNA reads TGTGCCCGCAGCTGGGGGGGGTTCACCCTTCATGACAATGAGCAGTTCTTC. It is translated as CARSWGGFTLHDNEQFF.

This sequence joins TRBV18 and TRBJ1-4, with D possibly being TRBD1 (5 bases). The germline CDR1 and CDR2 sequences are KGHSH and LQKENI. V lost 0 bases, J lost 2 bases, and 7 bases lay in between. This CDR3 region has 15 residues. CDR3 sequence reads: CASSPPGATNEKLFF. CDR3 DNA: TGTGCCAGCTCACCACCAGGGGCTACTAATGAAAAACTGTTTTTT.

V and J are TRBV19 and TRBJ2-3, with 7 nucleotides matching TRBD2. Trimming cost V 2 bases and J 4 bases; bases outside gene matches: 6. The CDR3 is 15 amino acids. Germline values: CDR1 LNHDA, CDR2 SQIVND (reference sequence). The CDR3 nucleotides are TGTGCCAGTAGTATAAGTGGGAGGGGCGCAGATACGCAGTATTTT. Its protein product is CASSISGRGADTQYF.

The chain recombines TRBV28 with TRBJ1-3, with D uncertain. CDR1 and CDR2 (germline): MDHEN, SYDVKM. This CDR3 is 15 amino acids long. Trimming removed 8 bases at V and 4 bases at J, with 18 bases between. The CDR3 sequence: CASVSPSNLGNTIYF. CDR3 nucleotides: TGTGCCAGCGTTAGTCCGAGCAACCTCGGAAACACCATATATTTT.

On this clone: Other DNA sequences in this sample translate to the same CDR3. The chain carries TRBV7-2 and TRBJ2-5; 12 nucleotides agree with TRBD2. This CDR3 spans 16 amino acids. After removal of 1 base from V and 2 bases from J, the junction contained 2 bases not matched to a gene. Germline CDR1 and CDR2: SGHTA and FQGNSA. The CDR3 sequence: CASSLGLAGGQETQYF. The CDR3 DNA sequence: TGTGCCAGCAGCTTAGGGCTAGCGGGGGGGCAAGAGACCCAGTACTTC.

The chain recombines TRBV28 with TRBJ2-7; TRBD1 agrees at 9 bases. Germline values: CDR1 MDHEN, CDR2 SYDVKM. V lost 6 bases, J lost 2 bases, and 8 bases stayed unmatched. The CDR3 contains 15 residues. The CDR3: CASSGAGTGTYEQYF. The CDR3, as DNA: TGTGCCAGCAGCGGAGCCGGGACAGGGACCTACGAGCAGTACTTC. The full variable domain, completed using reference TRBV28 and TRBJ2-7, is DVKVTQSSRYLVKRTGEKVFLECVQDMDHENMFWYRQDPGLGLRLIYFSYDVKMKEKGDIPEGYSVSREKKERFSLILESASTNQTSMYLCASSGAGTGTYEQYFGPGTRLTVT.

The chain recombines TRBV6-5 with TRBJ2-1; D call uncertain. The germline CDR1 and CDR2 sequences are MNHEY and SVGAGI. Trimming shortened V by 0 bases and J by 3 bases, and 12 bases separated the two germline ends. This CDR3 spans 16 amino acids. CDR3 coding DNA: TGTGCCAGCAGTTACTCGATAACAGCAAACTACAATGAGCAGTTCTTC. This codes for CASSYSITANYNEQFF.

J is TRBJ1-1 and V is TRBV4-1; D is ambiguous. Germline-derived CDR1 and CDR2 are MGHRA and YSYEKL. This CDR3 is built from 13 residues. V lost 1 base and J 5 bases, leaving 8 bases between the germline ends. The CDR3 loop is CASSQASGTEAFF. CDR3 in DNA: TGCGCCAGCAGCCAAGCGTCGGGGACTGAAGCTTTCTTT.

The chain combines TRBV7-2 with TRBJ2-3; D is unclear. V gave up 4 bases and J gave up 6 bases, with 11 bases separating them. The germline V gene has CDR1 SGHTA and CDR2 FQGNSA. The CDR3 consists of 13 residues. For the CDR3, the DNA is TGTGCCAGCAGCTCCCTCTGGCCGGATACGCAGTATTTT. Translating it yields CASSSLWPDTQYF. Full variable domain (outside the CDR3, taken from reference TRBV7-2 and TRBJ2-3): GAGVSQSPSNKVTEKGKDVELRCDPISGHTALYWYRQSLGQGLEFLIYFQGNSAPDKSGLPSDRFSAERTGGSVSTLTIQRTQQEDSAVYLCASSSLWPDTQYFGPGTRLTVL.

The DNA for the CDR3 is TGTGCCAGCAGCCTGGGACTAGCGAGTAGCACAGATACGCAGTATTTT. Residues: CASSLGLASSTDTQYF. The rearrangement uses TRBV5-5 and TRBJ2-3; 10 nucleotides match TRBD2. The CDR3 has 16 residues. J lost 0 bases, V lost 4 bases, and 5 bases had no gene match. Germline V gene lookup returns CDR1 SGHKS and CDR2 YYEKEE (reference sequence).

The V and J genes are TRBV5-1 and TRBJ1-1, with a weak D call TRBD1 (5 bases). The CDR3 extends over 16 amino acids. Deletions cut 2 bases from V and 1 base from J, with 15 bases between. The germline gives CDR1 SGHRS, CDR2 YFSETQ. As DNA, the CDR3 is TGCGCCAGCAGCTTCGGGGGAGGGGACCGGAACACTGAAGCTTTCTTT. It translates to CASSFGGGDRNTEAFF.

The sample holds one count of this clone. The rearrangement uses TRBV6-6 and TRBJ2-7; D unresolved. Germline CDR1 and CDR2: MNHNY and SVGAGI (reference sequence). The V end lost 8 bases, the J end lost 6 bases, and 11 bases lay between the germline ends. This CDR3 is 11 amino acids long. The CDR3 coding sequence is TGTGCCAGCGCTAATTCGTTCGAGCAGTACTTC. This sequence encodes CASANSFEQYF.

The chain's CDR3 is CATSDSGTGDQPQHF. The DNA for the CDR3 is TGTGCCACCAGTGATTCCGGGACAGGGGACCAGCCCCAGCATTTT. The chain links TRBV24-1 to TRBJ1-5; TRBD1 matches 10 bases. The V segment lost 2 bases and the J segment 7 bases; nucleotides outside the gene matches: 4. Germline CDR1 and CDR2: KGHDR and SFDVKD. The CDR3 has 15 amino acids.

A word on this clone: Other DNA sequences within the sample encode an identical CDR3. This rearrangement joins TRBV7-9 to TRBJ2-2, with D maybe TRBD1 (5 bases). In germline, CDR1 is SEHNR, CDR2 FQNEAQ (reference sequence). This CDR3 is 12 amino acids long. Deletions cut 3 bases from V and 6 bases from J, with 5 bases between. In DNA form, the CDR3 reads TGTGCCAGCAGCTTGGGGCCCGGGGAGCTGTTTTTT. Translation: CASSLGPGELFF.

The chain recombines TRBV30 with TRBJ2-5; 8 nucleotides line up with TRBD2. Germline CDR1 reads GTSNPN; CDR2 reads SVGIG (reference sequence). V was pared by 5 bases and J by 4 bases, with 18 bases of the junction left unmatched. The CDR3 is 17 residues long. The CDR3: CAWGREMGGLVTETQYF. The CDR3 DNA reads TGTGCCTGGGGGAGAGAAATGGGGGGACTAGTGACAGAGACCCAGTACTTC.

DNA for the CDR3: TGTGCCACCAGTGATGGGGGGGACAACTCCTACGAGCAGTACTTC. Encoded protein: CATSDGGDNSYEQYF. V gene TRBV24-1 combines with J gene TRBJ2-7, with a weak D call TRBD2 (7 bases). V lost 3 bases to trimming and J lost 0 bases, with 11 bases between them. The CDR3 is made up of 15 amino acids. Germline values: CDR1 KGHDR, CDR2 SFDVKD.

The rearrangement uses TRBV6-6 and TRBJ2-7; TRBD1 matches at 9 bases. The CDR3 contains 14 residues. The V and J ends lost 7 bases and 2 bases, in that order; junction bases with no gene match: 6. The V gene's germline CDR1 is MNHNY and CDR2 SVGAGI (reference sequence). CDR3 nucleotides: TGTGCCAGCACCGGGACAGGGCTTACCTACGAGCAGTACTTC. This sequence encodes CASTGTGLTYEQYF.

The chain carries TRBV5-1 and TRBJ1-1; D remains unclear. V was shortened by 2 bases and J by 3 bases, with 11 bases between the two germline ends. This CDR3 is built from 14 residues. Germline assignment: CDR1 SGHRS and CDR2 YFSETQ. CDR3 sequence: CASSFRTGYTEAFF. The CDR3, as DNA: TGCGCCAGCAGCTTTAGGACGGGATACACTGAAGCTTTCTTT.

The CDR3 is CASSPAQGVYVEQYF. The CDR3 coding sequence is TGTGCCAGCAGTCCGGCCCAGGGCGTCTATGTCGAGCAGTACTTC. The chain carries TRBV28 and TRBJ2-7, with D maybe TRBD1 (5 bases). V lost 5 bases and J lost 6, with 20 bases in between. This CDR3 comprises 15 residues. CDR1 and CDR2 from the germline V gene are MDHEN and SYDVKM.

CDR3 sequence (DNA): TGTGCCAGCAGTGCGTCCGATCTATCTGGCTACACCTTC. Protein: CASSASDLSGYTF. The chain employs TRBV6-4 and TRBJ1-2; D is unclear. CDR3 length: 13 residues. Germline V gives CDR1 MRHNA, CDR2 SNTAGT. The V and J ends lost 4 bases and 7 bases respectively, with 13 bases between them.

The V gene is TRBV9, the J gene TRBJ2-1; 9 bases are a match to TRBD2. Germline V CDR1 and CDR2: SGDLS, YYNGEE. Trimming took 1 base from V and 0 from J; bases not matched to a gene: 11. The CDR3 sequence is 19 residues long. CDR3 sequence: CASSVLAGGPPNSYNEQFF. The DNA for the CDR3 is TGTGCCAGCAGCGTACTTGCGGGGGGGCCCCCAAACTCCTACAATGAGCAGTTCTTC.

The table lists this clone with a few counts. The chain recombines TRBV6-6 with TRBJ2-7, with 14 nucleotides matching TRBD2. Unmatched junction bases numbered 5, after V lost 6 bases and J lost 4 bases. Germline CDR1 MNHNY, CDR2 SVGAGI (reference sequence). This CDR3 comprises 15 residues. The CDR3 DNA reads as TGTGCCAGCAGGGCCGGGACTAGCGGGAGTTACGAGCAGTACTTC. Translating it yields CASRAGTSGSYEQYF.

The CDR3, as DNA: TGTGCCAGCAGCTTAGAAAGTACCCGGTCCGAGCAGTACTTC. As protein: CASSLESTRSEQYF. This chain joins TRBV11-2 and TRBJ2-7; D unresolved. Trimming left V 0 bases short and J 6 bases short, with 12 bases between. CDR3 size: 14 residues. The germline V gene has CDR1 SGHAT and CDR2 FQNNGV.